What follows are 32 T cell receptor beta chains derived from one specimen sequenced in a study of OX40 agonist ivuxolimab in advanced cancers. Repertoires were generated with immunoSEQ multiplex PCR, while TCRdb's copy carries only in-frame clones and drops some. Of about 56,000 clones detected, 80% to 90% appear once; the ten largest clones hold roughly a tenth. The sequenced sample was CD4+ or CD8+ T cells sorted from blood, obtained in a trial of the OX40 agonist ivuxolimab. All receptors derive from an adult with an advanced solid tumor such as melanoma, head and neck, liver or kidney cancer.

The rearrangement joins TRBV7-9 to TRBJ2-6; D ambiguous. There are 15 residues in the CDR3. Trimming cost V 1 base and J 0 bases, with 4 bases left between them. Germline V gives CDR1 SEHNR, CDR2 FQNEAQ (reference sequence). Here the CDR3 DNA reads TGTGCCAGCAGCTTAGGCACCTCTGGGGCCAACGTCCTGACTTTC. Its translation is CASSLGTSGANVLTF.

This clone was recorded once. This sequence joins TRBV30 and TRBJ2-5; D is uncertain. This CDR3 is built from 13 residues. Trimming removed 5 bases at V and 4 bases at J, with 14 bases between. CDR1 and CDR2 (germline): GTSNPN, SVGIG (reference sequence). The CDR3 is CAWSRIPGETQYF. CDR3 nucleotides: TGTGCCTGGTCGCGCATCCCTGGAGAGACCCAGTACTTC.

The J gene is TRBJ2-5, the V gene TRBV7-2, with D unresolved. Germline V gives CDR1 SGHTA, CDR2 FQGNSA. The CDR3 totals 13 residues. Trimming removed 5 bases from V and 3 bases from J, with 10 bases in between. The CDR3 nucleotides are TGTGCCAGCAGCCCCCACTATGAAGAGACCCAGTACTTC. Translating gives CASSPHYEETQYF.

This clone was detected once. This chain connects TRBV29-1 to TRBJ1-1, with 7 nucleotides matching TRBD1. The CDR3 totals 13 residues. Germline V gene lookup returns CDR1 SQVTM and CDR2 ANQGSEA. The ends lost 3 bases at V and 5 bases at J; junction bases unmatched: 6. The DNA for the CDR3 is TGCAGCGTTGAGAGTCAGGGGGGTACTGAAGCTTTCTTT. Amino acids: CSVESQGGTEAFF.

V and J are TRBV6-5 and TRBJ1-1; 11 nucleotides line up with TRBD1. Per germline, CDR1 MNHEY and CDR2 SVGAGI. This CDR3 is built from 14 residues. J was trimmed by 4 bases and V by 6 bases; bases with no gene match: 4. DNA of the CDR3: TGTGCCAGCAGAGGACAGGGGGCTGGCACTGAAGCTTTCTTT. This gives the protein CASRGQGAGTEAFF.

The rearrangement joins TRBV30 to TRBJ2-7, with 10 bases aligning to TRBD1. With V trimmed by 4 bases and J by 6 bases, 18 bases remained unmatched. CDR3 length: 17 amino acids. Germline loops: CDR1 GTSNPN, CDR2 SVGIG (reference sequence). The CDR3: CAWKKLRDRGLGPEQYF. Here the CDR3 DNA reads TGTGCCTGGAAGAAACTCCGGGACAGGGGTTTAGGGCCCGAGCAGTACTTC.

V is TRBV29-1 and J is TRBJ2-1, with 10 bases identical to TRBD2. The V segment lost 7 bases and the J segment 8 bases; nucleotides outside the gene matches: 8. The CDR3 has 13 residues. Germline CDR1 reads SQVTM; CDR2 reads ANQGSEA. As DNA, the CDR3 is TGCAGCGCTCGGACTAGCGGAGGGGATGAGCAGTTCTTC. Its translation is CSARTSGGDEQFF.

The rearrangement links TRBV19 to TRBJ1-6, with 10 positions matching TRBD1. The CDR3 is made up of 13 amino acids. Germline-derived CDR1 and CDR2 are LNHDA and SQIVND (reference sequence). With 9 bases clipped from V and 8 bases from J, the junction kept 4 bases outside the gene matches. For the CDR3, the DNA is TGTGCCAGCTCCGGGACAGGGGATTCACCCCTCCACTTT. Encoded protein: CASSGTGDSPLHF.

Written as DNA, the CDR3 is TGTGCCAGCAGTGGGGGAGGAAGTCCCTATGGCTACACCTTC. Amino acid sequence: CASSGGGSPYGYTF. The chain uses TRBV28 and TRBJ1-2, with a weak D call TRBD1 (5 bases). Trimming took off 5 bases at V and 4 bases at J, with 14 bases between the two ends. The CDR3 is 14 amino acids. The germline V gene has CDR1 MDHEN and CDR2 SYDVKM.

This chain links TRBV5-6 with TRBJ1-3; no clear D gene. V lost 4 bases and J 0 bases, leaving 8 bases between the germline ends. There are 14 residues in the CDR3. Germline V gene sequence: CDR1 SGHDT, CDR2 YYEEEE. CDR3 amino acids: CASSTRYSGNTIYF. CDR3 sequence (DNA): TGTGCCAGCAGCACGAGGTACTCTGGAAACACCATATATTTT.

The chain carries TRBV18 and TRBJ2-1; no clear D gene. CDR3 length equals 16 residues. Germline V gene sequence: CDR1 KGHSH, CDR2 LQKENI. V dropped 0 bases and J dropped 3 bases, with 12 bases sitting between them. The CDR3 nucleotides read TGTGCCAGCTCACCACCCGCAGGTTGGCACTACAATGAGCAGTTCTTC. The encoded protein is CASSPPAGWHYNEQFF.

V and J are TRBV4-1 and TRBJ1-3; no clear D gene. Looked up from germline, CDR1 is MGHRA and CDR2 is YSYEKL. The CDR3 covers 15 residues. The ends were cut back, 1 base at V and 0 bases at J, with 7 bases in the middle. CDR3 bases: TGCGCCAGCAGCCAAGCGCAGGTCTCTGGAAACACCATATATTTT. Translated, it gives CASSQAQVSGNTIYF.

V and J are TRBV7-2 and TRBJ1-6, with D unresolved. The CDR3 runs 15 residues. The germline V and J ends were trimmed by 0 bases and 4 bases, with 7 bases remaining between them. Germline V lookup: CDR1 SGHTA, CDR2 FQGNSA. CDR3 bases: TGTGCCAGCAGCTTAGCCGGCGGGTATAATTCACCCCTCCACTTT. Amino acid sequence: CASSLAGGYNSPLHF.

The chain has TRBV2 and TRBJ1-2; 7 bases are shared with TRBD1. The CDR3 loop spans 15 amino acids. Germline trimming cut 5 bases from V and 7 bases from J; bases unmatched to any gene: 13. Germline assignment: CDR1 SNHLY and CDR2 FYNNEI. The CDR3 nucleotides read TGTGCCAGCAGTTGGGACAGTAAGGTTTCCGGTGGCTACACCTTC. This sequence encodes CASSWDSKVSGGYTF.

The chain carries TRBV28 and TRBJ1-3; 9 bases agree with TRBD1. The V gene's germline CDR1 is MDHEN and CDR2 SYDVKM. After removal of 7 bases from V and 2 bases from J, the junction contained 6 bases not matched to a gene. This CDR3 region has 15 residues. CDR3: CASTGDRVTGNTIYF. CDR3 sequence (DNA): TGTGCCAGCACGGGGGACAGGGTAACTGGAAACACCATATATTTT.

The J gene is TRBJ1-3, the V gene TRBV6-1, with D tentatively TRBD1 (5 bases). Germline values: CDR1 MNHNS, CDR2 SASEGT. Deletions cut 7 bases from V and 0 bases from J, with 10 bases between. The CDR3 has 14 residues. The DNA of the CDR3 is TGTGCCAGCATGAGGGGCACCTCTGGAAACACCATATATTTT. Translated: CASMRGTSGNTIYF.

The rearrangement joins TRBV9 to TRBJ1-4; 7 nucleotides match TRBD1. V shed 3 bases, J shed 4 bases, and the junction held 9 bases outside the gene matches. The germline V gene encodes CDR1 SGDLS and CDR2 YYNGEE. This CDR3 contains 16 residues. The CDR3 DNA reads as TGTGCCAGCAGCGGGCGGGACAGCCCCTTTAATGAAAAACTGTTTTTT. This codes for CASSGRDSPFNEKLFF.

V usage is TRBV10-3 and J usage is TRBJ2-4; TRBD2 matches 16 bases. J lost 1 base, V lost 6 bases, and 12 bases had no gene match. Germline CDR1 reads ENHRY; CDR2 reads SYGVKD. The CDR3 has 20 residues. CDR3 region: CAISPGTSGRVASAKNIQYF. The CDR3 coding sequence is TGTGCCATCAGCCCCGGGACTAGCGGGAGGGTTGCGTCGGCCAAAAACATTCAGTACTTC.

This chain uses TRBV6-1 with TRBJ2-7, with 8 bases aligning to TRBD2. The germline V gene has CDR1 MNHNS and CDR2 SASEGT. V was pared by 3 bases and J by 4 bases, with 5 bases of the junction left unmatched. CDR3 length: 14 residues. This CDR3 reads CASSELGLGYEQYF. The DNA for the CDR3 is TGTGCCAGCAGTGAGCTGGGACTAGGATACGAGCAGTACTTC.

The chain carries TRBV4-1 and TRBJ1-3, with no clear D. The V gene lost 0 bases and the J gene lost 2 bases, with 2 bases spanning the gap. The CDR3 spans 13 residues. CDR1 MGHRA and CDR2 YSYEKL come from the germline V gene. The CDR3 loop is CASSQDTGNTIYF. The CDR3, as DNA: TGCGCCAGCAGCCAAGATACTGGAAACACCATATATTTT.

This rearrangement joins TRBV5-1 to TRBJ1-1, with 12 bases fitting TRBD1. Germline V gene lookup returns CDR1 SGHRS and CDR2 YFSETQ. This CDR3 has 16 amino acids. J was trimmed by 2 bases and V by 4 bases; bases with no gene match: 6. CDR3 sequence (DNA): TGCGCCAGCAGCCCTACCGGGACAGGGGGCAACACTGAAGCTTTCTTT. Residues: CASSPTGTGGNTEAFF.

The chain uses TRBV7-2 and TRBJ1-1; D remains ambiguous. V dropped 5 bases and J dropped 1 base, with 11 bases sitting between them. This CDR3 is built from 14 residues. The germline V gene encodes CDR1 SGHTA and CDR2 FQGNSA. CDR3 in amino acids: CASSPRAGNTEAFF. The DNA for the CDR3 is TGTGCCAGCAGCCCCCGAGCGGGGAACACTGAAGCTTTCTTT.

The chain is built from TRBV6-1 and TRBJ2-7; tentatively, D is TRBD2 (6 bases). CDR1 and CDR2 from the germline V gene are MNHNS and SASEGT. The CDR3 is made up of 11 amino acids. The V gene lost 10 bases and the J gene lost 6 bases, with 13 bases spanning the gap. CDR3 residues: CATGRGGEQYF. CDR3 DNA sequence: TGTGCCACCGGCCGGGGAGGCGAGCAGTACTTC.

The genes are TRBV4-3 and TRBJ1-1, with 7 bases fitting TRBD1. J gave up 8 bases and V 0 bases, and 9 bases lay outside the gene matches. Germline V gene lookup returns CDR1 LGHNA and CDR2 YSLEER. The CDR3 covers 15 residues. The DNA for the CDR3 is TGCGCCAGCAGCCAAGATCTGGCAGGGGGGAGGGAAGCTTTCTTT. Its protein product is CASSQDLAGGREAFF.

CDR3 sequence: CASSERAQYQETQYF. DNA for the CDR3: TGTGCCAGCAGTGAAAGGGCCCAGTACCAAGAGACCCAGTACTTC. V and J are TRBV2 and TRBJ2-5; D gene ambiguous. Trimming took 2 bases from V and 0 from J, leaving 10 bases between them. The CDR3 is 15 amino acids. Germline V gene lookup returns CDR1 SNHLY and CDR2 FYNNEI.

CDR3 sequence (DNA): TGTGCCAGCAGCCGGAGGACAGCTGACTATGGCTACACCTTC. It codes for CASSRRTADYGYTF. The chain couples TRBV7-2 to TRBJ1-2; D might be TRBD1 (6 bases). Trimming removed 5 bases at V and 3 bases at J, with 13 bases between. Germline V gene data show CDR1 as SGHTA and CDR2 as FQGNSA. The CDR3 runs to 14 residues.

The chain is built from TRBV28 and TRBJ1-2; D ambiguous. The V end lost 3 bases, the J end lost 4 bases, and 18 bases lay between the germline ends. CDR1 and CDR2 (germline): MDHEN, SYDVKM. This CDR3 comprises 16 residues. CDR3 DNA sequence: TGTGCCAGCAGTTTTGGACTTTCTGTTGCCCCCTATGGCTACACCTTC. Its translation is CASSFGLSVAPYGYTF.

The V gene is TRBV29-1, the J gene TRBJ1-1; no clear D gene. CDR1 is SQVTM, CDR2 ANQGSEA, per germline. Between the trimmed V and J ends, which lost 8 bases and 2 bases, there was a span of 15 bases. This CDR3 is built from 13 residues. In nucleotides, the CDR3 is TGCAGCTACGCCACACAGATAAACACTGAAGCTTTCTTT. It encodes CSYATQINTEAFF.

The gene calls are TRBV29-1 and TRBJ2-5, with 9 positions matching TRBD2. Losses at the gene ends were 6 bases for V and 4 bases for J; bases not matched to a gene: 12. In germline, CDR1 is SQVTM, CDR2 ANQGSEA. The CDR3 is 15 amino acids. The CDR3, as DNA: TGCAGCGTCACCCCCTTAGCGGGAGTTGGAGAGACCCAGTACTTC. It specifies CSVTPLAGVGETQYF.

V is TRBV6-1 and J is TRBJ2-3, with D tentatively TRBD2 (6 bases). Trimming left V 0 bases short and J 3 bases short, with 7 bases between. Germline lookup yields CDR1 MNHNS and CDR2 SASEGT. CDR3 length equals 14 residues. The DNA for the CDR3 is TGTGCCAGCAGTGAAGCCGGGAGTACAGATACGCAGTATTTT. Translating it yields CASSEAGSTDTQYF.

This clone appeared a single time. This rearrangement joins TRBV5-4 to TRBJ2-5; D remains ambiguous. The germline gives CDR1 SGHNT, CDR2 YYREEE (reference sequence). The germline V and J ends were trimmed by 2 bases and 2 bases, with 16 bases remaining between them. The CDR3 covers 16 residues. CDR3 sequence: CASSFKAGIRQETQYF. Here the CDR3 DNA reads TGTGCCAGCAGCTTCAAGGCTGGGATTCGGCAAGAGACCCAGTACTTC. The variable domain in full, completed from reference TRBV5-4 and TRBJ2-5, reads ETGVTQSPTHLIKTRGQQVTLRCSSQSGHNTVSWYQQALGQGPQFIFQYYREEENGRGNFPPRFSGLQFPNYSSELNVNALELDDSALYLCASSFKAGIRQETQYFGPGTRLLVL.

DNA of the CDR3: TGTGCCAGCTCACCAGGAATTGGGGCCGTGAACACTGAAGCTTTCTTT. Encoded protein: CASSPGIGAVNTEAFF. The chain carries TRBV18 and TRBJ1-1, with D perhaps matching TRBD1 (5 bases). V lost 2 bases and J 0 bases, leaving 13 bases between the germline ends. This CDR3 region has 16 residues. Germline assignment: CDR1 KGHSH and CDR2 LQKENI.